The clone carrying this TCR beta chain is a singleton in its sample. The target antigen is unknown. PCR used 60 Vbeta primers and 13 Jbeta primers. Assay used: immunoSEQ multiplex PCR; TCRdb lists only in-frame clones, some missing. The sample records about 110,000 clones, less than 80% being singletons. This sample is part of a study of cytomegalovirus exposure and HLA in healthy donors. The study, taken as a whole, reports: In a later analysis, at a false discovery rate of 0.05, about 17,000 TCR beta sequences matched HLA alleles. Looking again later, the authors saw that most CMV-associated TCR beta chains seemed HLA-restricted. The only immune exposure information that was available was CMV serostatus.

V dropped 5 bases and J dropped 1 base, with 10 bases sitting between them. The CDR3 is 15 amino acids. CDR1 SGHTS and CDR2 YDEGEE come from the germline V gene. The receptor was derived from a woman aged 40 to 50 in good health and CMV-seronegative. The rearrangement uses TRBV5-8 and TRBJ2-6; a weak D match, TRBD1 (6 bases). Material: PBMCs. CDR3 sequence (DNA): TGTGCCAGCAGAAAAGGACAGTCTGGGGCCAACGTCCTGACTTTC. Its protein product is CASRKGQSGANVLTF.